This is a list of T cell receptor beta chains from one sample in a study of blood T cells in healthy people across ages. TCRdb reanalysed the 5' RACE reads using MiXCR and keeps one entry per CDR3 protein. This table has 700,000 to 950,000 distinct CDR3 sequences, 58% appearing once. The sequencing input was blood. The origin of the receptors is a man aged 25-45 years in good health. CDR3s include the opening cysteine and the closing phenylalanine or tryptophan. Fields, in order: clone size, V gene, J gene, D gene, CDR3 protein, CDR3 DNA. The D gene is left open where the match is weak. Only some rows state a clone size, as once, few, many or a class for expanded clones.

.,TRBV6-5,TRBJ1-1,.,CASSYSGKGGTEAFF,TGTGCCAGCAGTTATTCTGGGAAGGGCGGCACTGAAGCTTTCTTT
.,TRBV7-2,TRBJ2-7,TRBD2,CASSPTSGGNYEQYF,TGTGCCAGCAGCCCGACTAGCGGGGGAAACTACGAGCAGTACTTC
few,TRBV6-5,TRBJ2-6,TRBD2,CASSYGTSGGSGANVLTF,TGTGCCAGCAGTTACGGGACTAGCGGGGGCTCTGGGGCCAACGTCCTGACTTTC
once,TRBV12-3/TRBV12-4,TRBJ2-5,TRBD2,CASTRGGRETQYF,TGTGCCAGCACCCGGGGGGGCAGGGAGACCCAGTACTTC
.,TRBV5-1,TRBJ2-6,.,CASSRANAAGANVLTF,TGCGCCAGCAGCCGGGCAAACGCGGCTGGGGCCAACGTCCTGACTTTC
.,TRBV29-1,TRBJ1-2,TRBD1,CSSTGTGGLGYTF,TGCAGCTCAACCGGGACAGGGGGCCTTGGCTACACCTTC
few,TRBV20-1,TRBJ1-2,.,CSADEARGSAGYTF,TGCAGTGCAGATGAGGCGAGGGGGAGTGCTGGCTACACCTTC
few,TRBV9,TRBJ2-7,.,CASSASPSYEQYF,TGTGCCAGCAGCGCAAGTCCCTCGTACGAGCAGTACTTC
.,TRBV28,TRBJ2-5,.,CASSYREEGQYF,TGTGCCAGCAGTTATAGGGAAGAAGGGCAGTACTTC
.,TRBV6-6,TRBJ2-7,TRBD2,CASSQSSGGYEQYF,TGTGCCAGCAGCCAATCTAGCGGGGGGTACGAGCAGTACTTC
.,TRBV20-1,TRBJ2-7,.,CSAPGVEEQYF,TGCAGTGCTCCAGGGGTAGAGGAGCAGTACTTC
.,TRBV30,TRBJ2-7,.,CAWRGATPLQYEQYF,TGTGCCTGGAGAGGCGCGACCCCACTTCAATACGAGCAGTACTTC
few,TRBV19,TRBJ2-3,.,CASTGGVDTQYF,TGTGCCAGTACCGGAGGGGTCGATACGCAGTATTTT
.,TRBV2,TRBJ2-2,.,CAPGRGTRTGELFF,TGTGCCCCCGGCCGAGGGACCAGAACCGGGGAGCTGTTTTTT
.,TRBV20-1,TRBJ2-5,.,CSAGVVAAQETQYF,TGCAGTGCTGGAGTAGTAGCGGCTCAAGAGACCCAGTACTTC
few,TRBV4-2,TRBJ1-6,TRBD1,CASSQPGQWGPLHF,TGTGCCAGCAGCCAACCGGGACAGTGGGGACCCCTCCACTTT
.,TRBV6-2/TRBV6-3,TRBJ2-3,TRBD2,CASSYLGTSADTQYF,TGTGCCAGCAGTTACCTGGGGACTAGCGCAGATACGCAGTATTTT
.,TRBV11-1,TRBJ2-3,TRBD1,CASSSWTGDTDTQYF,TGTGCCAGCAGCTCCTGGACAGGAGATACAGATACGCAGTATTTT
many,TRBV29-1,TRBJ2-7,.,CSVGGGRSYEQYF,TGCAGCGTTGGAGGGGGGCGCAGTTACGAGCAGTACTTC
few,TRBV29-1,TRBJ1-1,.,CSAQTGTQAEAFF,TGCAGCGCCCAAACCGGGACTCAAGCTGAAGCTTTCTTT
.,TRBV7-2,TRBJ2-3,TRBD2,CASSSARLTGGPSPTDTQYF,TGTGCCAGCAGTTCTGCCCGACTAACGGGAGGCCCCTCACCCACAGATACGCAGTATTTT
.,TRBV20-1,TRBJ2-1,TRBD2,CSAPIAGGSYNEQFF,TGCAGTGCTCCGATAGCGGGAGGGTCCTACAATGAGCAGTTCTTC
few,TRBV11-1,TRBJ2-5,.,CASSHGQRAQYF,TGTGCCAGCAGCCACGGACAAAGGGCCCAGTACTTC
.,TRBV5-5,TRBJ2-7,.,CASSDHTQGLFTSYEQYF,TGTGCCAGCAGCGACCATACCCAAGGGTTATTTACCTCCTACGAGCAGTACTTC
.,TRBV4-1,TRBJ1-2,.,CASSQDLGRARGYTF,TGCGCCAGCAGCCAAGATCTGGGCAGGGCCCGCGGCTACACCTTC
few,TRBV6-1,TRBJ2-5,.,CASSEGLERETQYF,TGTGCCAGCAGTGAAGGGCTAGAACGGGAGACCCAGTACTTC
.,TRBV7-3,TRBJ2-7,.,CASSSTLSGEQYF,TGTGCCAGCAGCTCTACTTTAAGTGGCGAGCAGTACTTC
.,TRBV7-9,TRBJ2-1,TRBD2,CASSLSGRTYNEQFF,TGTGCCAGCAGCTTATCCGGGAGGACCTACAATGAGCAGTTCTTC
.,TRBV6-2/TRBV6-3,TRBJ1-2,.,CASSAPAQGPEVYGYTF,TGTGCCAGCAGTGCCCCGGCACAGGGACCAGAGGTTTATGGCTACACCTTC
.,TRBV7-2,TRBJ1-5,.,CASSLRTGTSEPQHF,TGTGCCAGCAGCTTAAGGACCGGGACGTCGGAGCCCCAGCATTTT
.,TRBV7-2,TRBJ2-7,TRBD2,CASSLYPLREGTYEQYF,TGTGCCAGCAGCTTATACCCCCTACGGGAGGGGACCTACGAGCAGTACTTC
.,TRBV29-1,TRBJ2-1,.,CSGQSGPSYNEQFF,TGCAGCGGGCAAAGCGGGCCCTCCTACAATGAGCAGTTCTTC
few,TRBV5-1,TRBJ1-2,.,CASSADRPEHGYTF,TGCGCCAGCAGCGCTGACAGGCCCGAGCATGGCTACACCTTC
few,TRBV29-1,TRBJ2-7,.,CSAFGGQGYEQYF,TGCAGCGCCTTTGGGGGACAAGGCTACGAGCAGTACTTC
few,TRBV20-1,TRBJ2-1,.,CSASIGPSYNEQFF,TGCAGTGCTAGTATCGGACCTTCCTACAATGAGCAGTTCTTC
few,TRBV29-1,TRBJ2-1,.,CSVVGGTEQFF,TGCAGCGTTGTGGGCGGGACTGAGCAGTTCTTC
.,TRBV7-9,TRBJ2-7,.,CASSLLALVPYEQYF,TGTGCCAGCAGCTTATTGGCCCTGGTCCCTTACGAGCAGTACTTC
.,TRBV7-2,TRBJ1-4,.,CASSSHSGTREKLFF,TGTGCCAGCAGCTCCCATTCCGGGACACGTGAAAAACTGTTTTTT
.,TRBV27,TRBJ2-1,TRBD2,CASSLSMGGASAYNEQFF,TGTGCCAGCAGTTTATCGATGGGAGGGGCTAGCGCTTACAATGAGCAGTTCTTC
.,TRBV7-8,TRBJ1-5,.,CASSLQSGKPQHF,TGTGCCAGCAGCTTACAGTCAGGGAAGCCCCAGCATTTT
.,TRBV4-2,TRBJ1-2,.,CASSQKLRRVYGYTF,TGTGCCAGCAGCCAAAAGTTACGCAGGGTCTATGGCTACACCTTC
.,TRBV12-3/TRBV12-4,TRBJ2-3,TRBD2,CASSLEAGGDDTQYF,TGTGCCAGCAGTTTAGAGGCGGGAGGGGATGATACGCAGTATTTT
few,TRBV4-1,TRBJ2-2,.,CASSQGTRTGELFF,TGCGCCAGCAGCCAAGGCACAAGAACCGGGGAGCTGTTTTTT
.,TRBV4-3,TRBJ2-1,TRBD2,CASSRTQEAGVIDEQFF,TGCGCCAGCAGCCGGACCCAGGAGGCGGGAGTAATCGATGAGCAGTTCTTC
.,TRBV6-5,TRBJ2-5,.,CASSHSSGPVETQYF,TGTGCCAGCAGTCACTCGAGTGGGCCCGTTGAGACCCAGTACTTC
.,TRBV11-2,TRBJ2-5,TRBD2,CASRGLAKGETQYF,TGTGCCAGCAGGGGACTAGCGAAGGGAGAGACCCAGTACTTC
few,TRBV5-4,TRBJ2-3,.,CASSFSSHGTDTQYF,TGTGCCAGCAGCTTTTCTAGCCATGGCACAGATACGCAGTATTTT
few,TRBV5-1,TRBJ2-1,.,CASSLAGEPQFF,TGCGCCAGCAGCTTGGCAGGCGAGCCGCAGTTCTTC
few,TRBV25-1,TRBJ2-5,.,CASSRVNSVQETQYF,TGTGCCAGCAGCCGCGTGAACTCGGTCCAAGAGACCCAGTACTTC
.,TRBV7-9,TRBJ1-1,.,CATMGAGVNTEAFF,TGTGCGACGATGGGGGCAGGGGTGAACACTGAAGCTTTCTTT
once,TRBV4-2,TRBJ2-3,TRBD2,CASSQGLAGTTDTQYF,TGTGCCAGCAGCCAAGGGCTAGCGGGAACCACAGATACGCAGTATTTT